A single sample is the source of the 20 T cell receptor beta chains below, sequenced in a study of spatial heterogeneity in lung cancer. The time point was: sample taken at primary tumor resection. Whole RNA came from tumor, nontumor lung or frozen PBMC and was sequenced without being sorted. TCRdb fed the 5' RACE reads into MiXCR, producing one record per CDR3 protein. The sample includes 25,000 to 30,000 distinct CDR3 sequences, around 8.4% seen only once; the top ten take around 36%. The sequenced sample was PBMCs, obtained at surgery. All receptors come from a female donor with early-stage non-small cell lung cancer.

This clonotype was picked up many times. In DNA, the CDR3 is TGCGCCAGCAGCCAAGTTCGGGCTCCGGTGACTAATGAAAAACTGTTTTTT. It yields the protein CASSQVRAPVTNEKLFF. The chain employs TRBV4-1 and TRBJ1-4, with D unclear. Germline CDR1 is MGHRA and CDR2 is YSYEKL. The germline V and J ends were trimmed by 1 base and 2 bases, with 14 bases remaining between them. The CDR3 sequence is 17 residues long.

This chain joins TRBV5-1 and TRBJ2-1; no firm D call. Germline loops: CDR1 SGHRS, CDR2 YFSETQ. This CDR3 has 15 residues. V was shortened by 4 bases and J by 2 bases, with 13 bases between the two germline ends. In DNA, the CDR3 is TGCGCCAGCAGCCCTATAGGCGAGACCTACAATGAGCAGTTCTTC. The encoded protein is CASSPIGETYNEQFF.

In its sample, this clonotype was seen many times. This chain uses TRBV19 with TRBJ2-1; D tentatively fits TRBD1 or TRBD2 (5 bases each). Germline-derived CDR1 and CDR2 are LNHDA and SQIVND (reference sequence). The CDR3 spans 15 residues. V was cut by 1 base and J by 8 bases, with 15 bases left in between. As DNA, the CDR3 is TGTGCCAGTAGTATAGTATGGGGGAGTGGCGATGAGCAGTTCTTC. Its translation is CASSIVWGSGDEQFF.

This clonotype has just a few counts. This chain connects TRBV6-5 to TRBJ1-5; D gene unclear. Trimming took 7 bases from V and 4 from J, leaving 23 bases between them. The CDR3 is made up of 17 amino acids. CDR1 is MNHEY, CDR2 SVGAGI, per germline. In DNA form, the CDR3 reads TGTGCCAGCAACCCTGGAGGTTCCGGGATACTTAATCAGCCCCAGCATTTT. Amino acid sequence: CASNPGGSGILNQPQHF.

This clonotype was seen more than once but under ten times. A much larger clone differs by one base, so this may be a read error. The chain has TRBV5-1 and TRBJ2-2, with TRBD2 as a possible D gene (5 bases). Germline CDR1 and CDR2: SGHRS and YFSETQ. The CDR3 consists of 15 residues. The CDR3 sequence: CAGSFIGKGTGELFF. The DNA for the CDR3 is TGCGCCGGCAGCTTTATCGGGAAGGGCACCGGGGAGCTGTTTTTT. The full variable domain, completed using reference TRBV5-1 and TRBJ2-2, is KAGVTQTPRYLIKTRGQQVTLSCSPISGHRSVSWYQQTPGQGLQFLFEYFSETQRNKGNFPGRFSGRQFSNSRSEMNVSTLELGDSALYLCAGSFIGKGTGELFFGEGSRLTVL.

CDR3 bases: TGTGCCAGCAGTGAAGAGGGACACAATGAGCAGTTCTTC. It translates to CASSEEGHNEQFF. This chain connects TRBV6-4 to TRBJ2-1; D possibly uses TRBD1 or TRBD2 (5 bases each). CDR3 size: 13 residues. From germline, CDR1 is MRHNA and CDR2 SNTAGT. With 3 bases removed from V and 5 bases from J, the gap between germline ends came to 8 bases.

The rearrangement joins TRBV28 to TRBJ2-1, with D unresolved. The CDR3 is made up of 13 amino acids. Germline V gene sequence: CDR1 MDHEN, CDR2 SYDVKM. Trimming shortened V by 8 bases and J by 0 bases, and 8 bases separated the two germline ends. CDR3 DNA: TGTGCCAGCGGCGGTTACTCCTACAATGAGCAGTTCTTC. Its protein product is CASGGYSYNEQFF.

This clonotype was recorded at least ten times. The J gene is TRBJ1-1, the V gene TRBV7-2; D gene uncertain. The CDR3 length is 14 residues. The V and J ends lost 3 bases and 2 bases respectively, with 10 bases between them. The germline V gene has CDR1 SGHTA and CDR2 FQGNSA. This chain's CDR3 is CASSLFLSNTEAFF. As DNA, the CDR3 is TGTGCCAGCAGCTTGTTTCTGAGTAACACTGAAGCTTTCTTT.

This clonotype was seen repeatedly, ten times or more. The chain is built from TRBV2 and TRBJ2-5; 7 nucleotides line up with TRBD1. This CDR3 spans 14 amino acids. Trimming at V came to 7 bases and at J to 3 bases, leaving 8 bases not matched to a gene. Per germline, CDR1 SNHLY and CDR2 FYNNEI. The CDR3 protein is CASNRDTGEETQYF. The CDR3 DNA reads TGTGCCAGCAATCGGGACACAGGGGAAGAGACCCAGTACTTC.

This sequence joins TRBV7-3 and TRBJ2-2, with D perhaps matching TRBD1 (7 bases). The V end was cut by 5 bases, the J end by 4 bases, with 11 bases between. Germline-derived CDR1 and CDR2 are SGHTA and FQGTGA. The CDR3 spans 14 residues. CDR3 region: CASSAQGGTGELFF. CDR3 nucleotide sequence: TGTGCCAGCAGCGCCCAGGGGGGCACCGGGGAGCTGTTTTTT.

Ten or more counts support this clonotype. V gene TRBV7-9 combines with J gene TRBJ2-1, with 11 positions matching TRBD2. CDR1 and CDR2 (germline): SEHNR, FQNEAQ (reference sequence). CDR3 size: 18 residues. V shed 2 bases and J 7 bases; nucleotides not matched to a gene: 13. In DNA, the CDR3 is TGTGCCAGCAGCTTACCGCCTCGACTAGCGGGGCGTATAAATGAGCAGTTCTTC. Translation gives CASSLPPRLAGRINEQFF.

V is TRBV9 and J is TRBJ1-5; a weak D match, TRBD1 (6 bases). The ends were cut back, 4 bases at V and 6 bases at J, with 23 bases in the middle. There are 17 residues in the CDR3. Per the germline V gene, CDR1 is SGDLS and CDR2 is YYNGEE. CDR3 nucleotide sequence: TGTGCCAGCAGCCCAGGGCGAGGGGGGAACGGACTTCAGCCCCAGCATTTT. Translating it yields CASSPGRGGNGLQPQHF.

This clonotype was seen repeatedly, ten times or more. As DNA, the CDR3 is TGTGCCAGCGGCAGCGGGACCTACAATGAGCAGTTCTTC. This translates into CASGSGTYNEQFF. V is TRBV2 and J is TRBJ2-1; 7 nucleotides line up with TRBD2. The CDR3 consists of 13 residues. The germline V gene encodes CDR1 SNHLY and CDR2 FYNNEI. The V gene end was trimmed by 8 bases and the J gene end by 2 bases; junction bases not matched to a gene: 3.

This clonotype was seen at least ten times. The chain links TRBV27 to TRBJ2-2; D possibly corresponds to TRBD2 (5 bases). The CDR3 totals 14 residues. The germline V gene encodes CDR1 MNHEY and CDR2 SMNVEV (reference sequence). Trimming took 5 bases from V and 5 from J, leaving 12 bases between them. The CDR3 nucleotides are TGTGCCAGCAGTCTAACGTCGGGAACCGGGGAGCTGTTTTTT. Protein sequence: CASSLTSGTGELFF.

This clonotype came up many times. The chain is built from TRBV3-1 and TRBJ2-7; D unresolved. Trimming took off 4 bases at V and 3 bases at J, with 4 bases between the two ends. Germline values: CDR1 LGHDT, CDR2 YNNKEL (reference sequence). This CDR3 has 11 residues. The CDR3 DNA sequence: TGTGCCAGCAGCCTACACTACGAGCAGTACTTC. The encoded protein is CASSLHYEQYF.

This clonotype was observed many times. The chain has TRBV3-1 and TRBJ1-1, with D unclear. Germline V gene lookup returns CDR1 LGHDT and CDR2 YNNKEL (reference sequence). The CDR3 contains 12 residues. The germline V and J ends were trimmed by 8 bases and 4 bases, with 11 bases remaining between them. CDR3 sequence reads: CASRGGITEAFF. The CDR3 DNA follows: TGTGCCAGCCGCGGTGGGATCACTGAAGCTTTCTTT. Supplemented by reference TRBV3-1 and TRBJ1-1, the full variable domain reads DTAVSQTPKYLVTQMGNDKSIKCEQNLGHDTMYWYKQDSKKFLKIMFSYNNKELIINETVPNRFSPKSPDKAHLNLHINSLELGDSAVYFCASRGGITEAFFGQGTRLTVV.

This clonotype was observed a handful of times. This rearrangement joins TRBV27 to TRBJ1-2; possibly TRBD1 for D (5 bases). The CDR3 is 13 residues long. With 8 bases removed from V and 5 bases from J, the gap between germline ends came to 15 bases. The germline V gene encodes CDR1 MNHEY and CDR2 SMNVEV (reference sequence). The CDR3 sequence is CASGREGRYGYTF. The CDR3 bases are TGTGCCAGCGGCAGGGAGGGACGGTATGGCTACACCTTC.

In its sample, this clonotype was seen many times. The V call is TRBV27, the J call TRBJ1-3; D perhaps matches TRBD1 (6 bases). CDR3 size: 16 residues. The germline V gene encodes CDR1 MNHEY and CDR2 SMNVEV (reference sequence). V was pared by 6 bases and J by 1 base, with 16 bases between. CDR3 sequence: CASSEGGVLSGNTIYF. As DNA, the CDR3 is TGTGCCAGCAGCGAAGGGGGGGTGCTGTCTGGAAACACCATATATTTT.

CDR3 region: CASSVGGSGANVLTF. In DNA form, the CDR3 reads TGTGCCAGCAGCGTTGGGGGCTCTGGGGCCAACGTCCTGACTTTC. The chain links TRBV9 to TRBJ2-6; D may be TRBD1 or TRBD2 (5 bases each). Germline V gene data show CDR1 as SGDLS and CDR2 as YYNGEE. V was cut by 2 bases and J by 0 bases, with 6 bases left in between. The CDR3 contains 15 residues.

The rearrangement links TRBV5-6 to TRBJ2-5; 7 nucleotides match TRBD1. Germline values: CDR1 SGHDT, CDR2 YYEEEE. The CDR3 covers 15 residues. The junction had 10 bases not matched to a gene; V was cut back by 4 bases and J by 4 bases. CDR3 nucleotides: TGTGCCAGCAGCACGGGACAGTATTGGGCAGAGACCCAGTACTTC. Translated: CASSTGQYWAETQYF.